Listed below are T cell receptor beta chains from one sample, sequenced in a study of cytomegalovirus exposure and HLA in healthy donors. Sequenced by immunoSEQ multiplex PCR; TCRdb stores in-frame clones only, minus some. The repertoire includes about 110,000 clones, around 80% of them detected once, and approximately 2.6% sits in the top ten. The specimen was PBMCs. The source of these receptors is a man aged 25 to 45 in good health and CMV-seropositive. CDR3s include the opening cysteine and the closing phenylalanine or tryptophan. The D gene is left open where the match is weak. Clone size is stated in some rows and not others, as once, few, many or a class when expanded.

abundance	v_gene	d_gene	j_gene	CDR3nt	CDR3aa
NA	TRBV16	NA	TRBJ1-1	TGTGCCAGCAGCCATCAATCGGCCGGGAACCTTGAAGCTTTCTTT	CASSHQSAGNLEAFF
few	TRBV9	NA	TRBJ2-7	TGTGCCAGCAGCTCAATACAGGGTGACGAGCAGTACTTC	CASSSIQGDEQYF
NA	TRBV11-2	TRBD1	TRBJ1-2	TGTGCCAGCAGCCTAGCCGGGACAGGGCAGGACTATGGCTACACCTTC	CASSLAGTGQDYGYTF
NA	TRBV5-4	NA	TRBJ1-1	TGTGCCAGCAGCTTGGTCGGTCGGTCCGCTTTCTTT	CASSLVGRSAFF
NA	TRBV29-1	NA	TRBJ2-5	TGCAGCGTTGCAACAGCAGAGACCCAGTACTTC	CSVATAETQYF
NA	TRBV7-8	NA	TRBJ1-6	TGTGCCAGCAGCCAGGCAGGAGGTCCCCTCCACTTT	CASSQAGGPLHF
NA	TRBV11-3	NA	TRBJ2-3	TGTGCCAGCAGCTCAAAGGGCTCCCAGCGGACCTTCGCTGATACGCAGTATTTT	CASSSKGSQRTFADTQYF
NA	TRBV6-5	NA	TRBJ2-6	TGTGCCAGCAGTTCCCTCCGTCCTGGGGCCAACGTCCTGACTTTC	CASSSLRPGANVLTF
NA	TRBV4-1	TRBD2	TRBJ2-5	TGCGCCAGCAGCCTCCGGACTAGCGGGGGGGCGGCAGAGACCCAGTACTTC	CASSLRTSGGAAETQYF
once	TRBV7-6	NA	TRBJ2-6	TGTGCCAGCAGCTTAGCTCCAGGGGCAGAAGGGGCCAACGTCCTGACTTTC	CASSLAPGAEGANVLTF
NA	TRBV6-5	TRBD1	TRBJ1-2	TGTGCCAGCAGGGGACAGGCCCATACTAACTATGGCTACACCTTC	CASRGQAHTNYGYTF
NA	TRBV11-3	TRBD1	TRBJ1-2	TGTGCCAGCAGCTCACGACAGGGGGCCTGGGCGGGGTACACCTTC	CASSSRQGAWAGYTF
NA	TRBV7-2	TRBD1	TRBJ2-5	TGTGCCAGCAGCAAACAGGGGGCCCAAGAGACCCAGTACTTC	CASSKQGAQETQYF
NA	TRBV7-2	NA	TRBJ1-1	TGTGCCAGCAGCTCAACGGGATACAACACTGAAGCTTTCTTT	CASSSTGYNTEAFF
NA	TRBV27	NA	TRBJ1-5	TGTGCCAGCAGTCCTCTCCCGGATCAGCCCCAGCATTTT	CASSPLPDQPQHF
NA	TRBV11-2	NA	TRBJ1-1	TGTGCCAGCAGCTCAAGCGGGAGGAACACTGAAGCTTTCTTT	CASSSSGRNTEAFF
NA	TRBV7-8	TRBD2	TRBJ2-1	TGTGCCAGCAGGTCCCGGCGCGTGCCTAGCGGGTCCGAGGATGAGCAGTTCTTC	CASRSRRVPSGSEDEQFF
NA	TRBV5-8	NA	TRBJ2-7	TGTGCCAGCAGCTTGTATACCTACGAGCAGTACTTC	CASSLYTYEQYF
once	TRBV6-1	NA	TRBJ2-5	TGTGCCAGCATGCTTTTGGGGCCGGTGAAAGAGACCCAGTACTTC	CASMLLGPVKETQYF
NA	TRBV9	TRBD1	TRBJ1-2	TGTGCCAGCAGCGGCCCGGGACAGGGGCCTGGCTACACCTTC	CASSGPGQGPGYTF
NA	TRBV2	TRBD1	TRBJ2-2	TGTGCCAGCAGTGCTTTGGGGACAGAGAACACCGGGGAGCTGTTTTTT	CASSALGTENTGELFF
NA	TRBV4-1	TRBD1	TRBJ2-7	TGCGCCAGCAGCCTACCCCGGACAGGGGAATCCTACGAGCAGTACTTC	CASSLPRTGESYEQYF
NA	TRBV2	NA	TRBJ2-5	TGTGCCAGCAGTTCTCCCCCAGAGACCCAGTACTTC	CASSSPPETQYF
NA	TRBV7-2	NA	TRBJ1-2	TGTGCCAGCAGCTTAGGCCAAAGCGGCTACACCTTC	CASSLGQSGYTF
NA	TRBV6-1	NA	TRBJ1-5	TGTGCCAGCACCAGGGATTCGGGCAATCAGCCCCAGCATTTT	CASTRDSGNQPQHF
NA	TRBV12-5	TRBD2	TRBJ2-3	TGTGCTAGTGGTTCAACTAGCGGGGGCCGACCCCAGGCGCAGTATTTT	CASGSTSGGRPQAQYF
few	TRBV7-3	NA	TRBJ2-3	TGTGCCAGCAGCCCCGGTAATAGCGGAACCACAGATACGCAGTATTTT	CASSPGNSGTTDTQYF
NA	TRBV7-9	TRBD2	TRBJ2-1	TGTGCCAGCAGCTTCCAGCGGGGTGACAATGAGCAGTTCTTC	CASSFQRGDNEQFF
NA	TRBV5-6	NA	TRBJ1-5	TGTGCCAGCAGCTTGACAGGCAATCAGCCCCAGCATTTT	CASSLTGNQPQHF
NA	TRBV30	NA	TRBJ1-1	TGTGCCTGGAGTGTAGTAGAGAACACTGAAGCTTTCTTT	CAWSVVENTEAFF
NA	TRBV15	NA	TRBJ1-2	TGTGCCGCGTCTCCAGCCCAGGGGTTGGTCACTGGCTACACCTTC	CAASPAQGLVTGYTF
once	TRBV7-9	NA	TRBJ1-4	TGTGCCAGCAGCTTAATTGGGGAGGGGGAAAAACTGTTTTTT	CASSLIGEGEKLFF
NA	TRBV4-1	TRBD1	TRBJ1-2	TGCGCCAGCAGCCAGTCGAGAGTCCGGACAGGGGCCTACACCTTC	CASSQSRVRTGAYTF
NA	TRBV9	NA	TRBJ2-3	TGTGCCAGCAGCGTAGGCTTCGCGGATACGCAGTATTTT	CASSVGFADTQYF
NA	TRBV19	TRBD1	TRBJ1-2	TGTGCCACCCGGGACAGCAAATCCTATGGCTACACCTTC	CATRDSKSYGYTF
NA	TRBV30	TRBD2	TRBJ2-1	TGTGCCTGGAGTGAACTAGCGGGGGGCGGGCAGTTCTTC	CAWSELAGGGQFF
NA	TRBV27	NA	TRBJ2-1	TGTGCCAGCAGTCCTGACAAGAACAATGAGCAGTTCTTC	CASSPDKNNEQFF
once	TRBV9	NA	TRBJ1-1	TGTGCCAGCAGCGTAGATATGAACACTGAAGCTTTCTTT	CASSVDMNTEAFF
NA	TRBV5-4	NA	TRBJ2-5	TGTGCCAGCAGCTTCGGTCCGGAGACCCAGTACTTC	CASSFGPETQYF
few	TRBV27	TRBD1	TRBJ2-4	TGTGCCAGCAGTAGGGACAGGGGACACATTCAGTACTTC	CASSRDRGHIQYF
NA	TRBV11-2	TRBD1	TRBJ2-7	TGTGCCAGCAGTTATATACCGGGACAGAACTACGAGCAGTACTTC	CASSYIPGQNYEQYF
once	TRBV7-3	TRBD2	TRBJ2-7	TGTGCCAGCAGCTCGGGACTAGGGGGACGGGAGCAGTACTTC	CASSSGLGGREQYF
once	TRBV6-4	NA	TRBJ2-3	TGTGCCAGCAGTGACTCGGTTTCGGGGACAGATACGCAGTATTTT	CASSDSVSGTDTQYF
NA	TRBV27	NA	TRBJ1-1	TGTGCCGCTTCGTCCCGGACTGAAGCTTTCTTT	CAASSRTEAFF
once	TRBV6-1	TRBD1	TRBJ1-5	TGTGCCAGCAGTGAAGCGCGGGACAGGGCCTGGCATCAGCCCCAGCATTTT	CASSEARDRAWHQPQHF
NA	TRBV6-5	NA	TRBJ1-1	TGTGCCAGCAGTTACTTCCCAGGGGTGGCTTTCTTT	CASSYFPGVAFF
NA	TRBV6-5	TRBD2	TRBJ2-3	TGTGCCAGCAGCCAAAAAGCGGGGGGCGGGGGGGCGCAGTATTTT	CASSQKAGGGGAQYF
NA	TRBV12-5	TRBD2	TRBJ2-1	TGTGCTAGTGGTTCGGGACTAGCGGGGGACAATGAGCAGTTCTTC	CASGSGLAGDNEQFF
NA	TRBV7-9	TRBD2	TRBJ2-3	TGTGCCAGCAGCTTCTTAGCGGGGGCCCAACTAGGCACAGATACGCAGTATTTT	CASSFLAGAQLGTDTQYF